This is a list of T cell receptor beta chains from one sample in a study of prognosis after radiotherapy for stage I lung cancer. TCRdb independently ran MiXCR on the multiplex PCR reads; one entry per CDR3 protein. This sample has 59,000 or so distinct CDR3 sequences; around 27% occur once, and the top ten carry less than 8%. Sequencing used PBMCs, obtained before or after stereotactic body radiation therapy (not recorded which). These receptors all come from a donor over 45 with non-small cell lung cancer. Both conserved end residues are part of each CDR3. D genes are given only for firm matches. Some rows have no size entry. The others give once, few or many, or a class for an expanded clone.

d_gene | v_gene | abundance | CDR3aa
- | TRBV19 | many | CASSIILSGELFF
- | TRBV20-1 | many | CSARRPEIPYEQYF
TRBD2 | TRBV19 | - | CASIPSGGISTGELFF
TRBD2 | TRBV2 | - | CASRILAGTWWSTDTQYF
- | TRBV27 | many | CATRAANGYEQYF
TRBD1 | TRBV6-1 | many | CASGDRGPNQPQHF
- | TRBV5-1 | many | CASTKEADTQYF
- | TRBV5-4 | many | CASSWGVTTDTQYF
TRBD1 | TRBV7-8 | many | CASSQRGGQSYEQYF
TRBD1 | TRBV24-1 | many | CATSDPGTGRTGELFF
TRBD1 | TRBV28 | many | CASSPPGTGGYEQYF
TRBD1 | TRBV30 | many | CAWRGTGGQNIQYF
TRBD1 | TRBV4-2 | few | CASRPSTGASYNEQFF
- | TRBV20-1 | many | CSARDLWVKGGNTEAFF
- | TRBV30 | many | CAWSPRDSNQPQHF
TRBD2 | TRBV11-2 | many | CASSAQRTSTYEQYF
- | TRBV12-3/TRBV12-4 | many | CASTLQALSGNTIYF
- | TRBV20-1 | many | CSARDSLGYQAFF
TRBD2 | TRBV6-1 | many | CASSVSGGGRDMQYF
TRBD2 | TRBV20-1 | many | CSAPGLEEETQYF
- | TRBV29-1 | many | CSVATGLGSYNEQFF
- | TRBV20-1 | many | CSAPNDGSGYTF
- | TRBV12-3/TRBV12-4 | many | CASSFQTGATEAFF
TRBD2 | TRBV20-1 | many | CSARASGGPGEQFF
TRBD2 | TRBV24-1 | many | CATSDPSGGGGNEQFF